This T cell receptor (beta chain) was recorded in a study of early T cells in non-severe SARS-CoV-2 infection (dated by TCRdb to the early 2020s). Describing the broader study: TCR sequencing used bulk RNA from unsorted whole blood, so alpha and beta chains could not be paired.

The CDR3 measures 15 amino acids from cysteine to phenylalanine. Only the CDR3 part of the read is kept: 45 bases, read in frame from the first base. The CDR1 and CDR2 encoded by the germline V gene are KGHDR and SFDVKD. Trimming takes 4 bases off V and 5 bases off J; junction bases not matched to a gene: 6. This clonotype came up many times. This clone's antigen is unknown. No clone much larger than this one lies a single base away; base qualities are absent. Library creation used 5' RACE. The instrument given in TCRdb is NextSeq 500. In the TCR library protocol, unique molecular identifiers were attached to individual cDNA molecules to correct for PCR bias and sequencing error. TCR alpha and beta chains were both sequenced, and the abundances of alpha and beta sequences in each sample were closely correlated with each other. The source study handled its data this way. Decombinator V4 was used to annotate TCR sequences for V gene, J gene and CDR3. Expanded TCRs were defined as changing significantly between any two time points under a Poisson model with p below 0.0001. Abundances of TCRs were expressed as counts per million after normalisation to the total number of TCRs sequenced in each sample. MAIT TCRs were defined by TRAV1-2 paired with TRAJ12, TRAJ20 or TRAJ33, and iNKT TCRs by TRAV10 paired with TRAJ18. VDJdb, accessed 1 November 2021, was searched for CMV, EBV and SARS-CoV-2 annotated TCRs, excluding TCRs annotated for multiple antigens. TCRdb applied fastp at Q25 and MiXCR to the public reads, then kept only in-frame beta chains. Merged by CDR3 protein, the rows form single entries marked with the most common genes and DNA. None of the V and J calls come from the authors' own analysis; TCRdb made them. The sample includes about 80,000 distinct CDR3 sequences, with more than 4% observed a single time. 6.5% to 8% of the sample belongs to the ten largest clones.

Set within a cohort of healthcare workers in London, UK, this nested case-control study involved weekly PCR testing of nasopharyngeal swabs along with blood sampling. Between 23 and 31 March 2020, the week of the UK lockdown, healthcare workers were enrolled and then followed up weekly for as long as 16 weeks. General study outcomes and caveats: Matching against VDJdb was skewed toward anti-spike CD8 responses, likely underestimated virus-specific expansions, and missed private and CD4 specificities.

Here the chain combines TRBV24-1 and TRBJ2-1, with 8 middle bases fitting TRBD1. This receptor was obtained from an adult who was a healthcare worker with PCR-confirmed SARS-CoV-2 infection or an uninfected control (not recorded which). Material: whole blood, obtained at baseline. The CDR3 protein is CATSDPGQAHNEQFF. The DNA sequence reads TGTGCCACCAGTGACCCGGGACAGGCACACAATGAGCAGTTCTTC.